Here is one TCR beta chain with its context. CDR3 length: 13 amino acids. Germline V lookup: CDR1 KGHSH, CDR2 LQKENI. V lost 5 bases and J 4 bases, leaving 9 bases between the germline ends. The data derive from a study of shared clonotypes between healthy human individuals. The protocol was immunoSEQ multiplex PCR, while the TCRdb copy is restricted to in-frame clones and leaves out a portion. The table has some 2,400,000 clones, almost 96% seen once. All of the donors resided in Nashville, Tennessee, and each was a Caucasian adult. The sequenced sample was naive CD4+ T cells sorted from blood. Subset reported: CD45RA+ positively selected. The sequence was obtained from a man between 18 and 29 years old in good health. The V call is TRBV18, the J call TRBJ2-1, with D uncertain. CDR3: CASSSAVYNEQFF. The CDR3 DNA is TGTGCCAGCTCATCGGCGGTATACAATGAGCAGTTCTTC.